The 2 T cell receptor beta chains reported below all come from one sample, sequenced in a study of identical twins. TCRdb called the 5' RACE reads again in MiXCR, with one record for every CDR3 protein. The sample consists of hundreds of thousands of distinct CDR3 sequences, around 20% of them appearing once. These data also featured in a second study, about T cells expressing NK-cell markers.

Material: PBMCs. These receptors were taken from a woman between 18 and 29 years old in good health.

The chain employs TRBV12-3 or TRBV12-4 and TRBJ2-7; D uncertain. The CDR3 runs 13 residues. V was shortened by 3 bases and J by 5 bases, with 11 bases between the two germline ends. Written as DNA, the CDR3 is TGTGCCAGCAGTTTTGGGTCGGCCGACGAGCAGTACTTC. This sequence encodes CASSFGSADEQYF.

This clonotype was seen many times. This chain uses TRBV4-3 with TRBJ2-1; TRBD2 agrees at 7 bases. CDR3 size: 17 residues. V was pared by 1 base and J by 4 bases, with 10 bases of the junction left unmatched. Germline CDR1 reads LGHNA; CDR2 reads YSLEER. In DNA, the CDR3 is TGCGCCAGCAGCCAAGTGTTTAGGCCTAGCGGTTACAATGAGCAGTTCTTC. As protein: CASSQVFRPSGYNEQFF.